The 5 T cell receptor beta chains below were found in one sample sequenced in a study of blood T cell repertoires in COVID-19. Assay used: immunoSEQ multiplex PCR; TCRdb lists only in-frame clones, some missing. This table has fewer than 200,000 clones, 85% to 90% appearing once. Sequenced: peripheral blood. The receptors originated from a woman aged 55-69 years with acute or convalescent COVID-19.

The chain employs TRBV12-3 or TRBV12-4 and TRBJ1-2, with 7 bases matching TRBD1. After removal of 6 bases from V and 7 bases from J, the junction contained 8 bases not matched to a gene. The CDR3 runs to 13 residues. DNA for the CDR3: TGTGCCAGCAGCCTGACAGGGACTCGTGGCTACACCTTC. Residues: CASSLTGTRGYTF.

This chain links TRBV2 with TRBJ2-5; 9 bases fit TRBD2. The CDR3 spans 18 residues. Germline V lookup: CDR1 SNHLY, CDR2 FYNNEI. Unmatched junction bases numbered 16, after V lost 6 bases and J lost 2 bases. This CDR3 is CASRHRRHPSGIQETQYF. As DNA, the CDR3 is TGTGCCAGCAGGCACAGACGTCATCCTAGCGGGATACAAGAGACCCAGTACTTC.

This chain uses TRBV28 with TRBJ2-1, with D perhaps TRBD2 (7 bases). This CDR3 spans 16 amino acids. V was cut by 2 bases and J by 9 bases, with 20 bases left in between. The germline CDR1 and CDR2 sequences are MDHEN and SYDVKM. CDR3: CASSLPGAGEGCEQFF. DNA for the CDR3: TGTGCCAGCAGTTTACCGGGGGCCGGGGAGGGTTGTGAGCAGTTCTTC.

A single count supports this clone. The V and J genes are TRBV11-2 and TRBJ2-5, with 11 positions matching TRBD1. Germline V gene lookup returns CDR1 SGHAT and CDR2 FQNNGV. Trimming cost V 4 bases and J 5 bases; bases outside gene matches: 9. The CDR3 contains 16 residues. The CDR3 nucleotides are TGTGCCAGCAGCTATTCGGACAGGGGGCTCGTGGAGACCCAGTACTTC. This gives the protein CASSYSDRGLVETQYF. The entire variable domain, with the rest obtained from reference TRBV11-2 and TRBJ2-5, is as follows: EAGVAQSPRYKIIEKRQSVAFWCNPISGHATLYWYQQILGQGPKLLIQFQNNGVVDDSQLPKDRFSAERLKGVDSTLKIQPAKLEDSAVYLCASSYSDRGLVETQYFGPGTRLLVL.

The chain employs TRBV3-1 (or the pseudogene TRBV3-2) and TRBJ1-2; 7 nucleotides match TRBD1. Germline V lookup: CDR1 LGHDT, CDR2 YNNKEL (reference sequence). This CDR3 contains 16 residues. V was pared by 1 base and J by 8 bases, with 13 bases of the junction left unmatched. CDR3 loop: CASSQAIYWDREGYTF. CDR3 DNA sequence: TGTGCCAGCAGCCAAGCAATATATTGGGACAGAGAGGGCTACACCTTC.